This section outlines one TCR beta chain sequence together with its context. As originally analysed: Scientists estimated how many nucleated cells there were by amplifying reference gene primers. The assay was immunoSEQ multiplex PCR, and TCRdb's table has in-frame clones only and misses some. That table is the source of V, J and clone size, and D and trimming were worked out from the DNA. The top ten clones hold 1.5% to 2% of a sample with 350,000 or so clones, approximately 88% of them seen once. The CDR3 is made up of 12 amino acids. Trimming shortened V by 3 bases and J by 3 bases, and 9 bases separated the two germline ends. Germline V gene lookup returns CDR1 GTSNPN and CDR2 SVGIG (reference sequence). The data were obtained in a study of blood T cell repertoires in COVID-19. Study-level information: Samples representing acute and convalescent COVID-19 were sourced from the United States, Italy and Spain. Sources were T cells, B-cell-depleted T cells, or PBMCs; the material itself was cDNA or gDNA.

Seattle researchers signed up patients amid active infection and tracked them longitudinally. The sequence was collected from a woman in her thirties with COVID-19, enrolled during active disease. The J gene is TRBJ2-7, the V gene TRBV30; the D gene is possibly TRBD1 (5 bases). Sequenced: peripheral blood. CDR3 sequence: CAWSPGNYEQYF. The CDR3 DNA follows: TGTGCCTGGAGCCCAGGGAACTACGAGCAGTACTTC.